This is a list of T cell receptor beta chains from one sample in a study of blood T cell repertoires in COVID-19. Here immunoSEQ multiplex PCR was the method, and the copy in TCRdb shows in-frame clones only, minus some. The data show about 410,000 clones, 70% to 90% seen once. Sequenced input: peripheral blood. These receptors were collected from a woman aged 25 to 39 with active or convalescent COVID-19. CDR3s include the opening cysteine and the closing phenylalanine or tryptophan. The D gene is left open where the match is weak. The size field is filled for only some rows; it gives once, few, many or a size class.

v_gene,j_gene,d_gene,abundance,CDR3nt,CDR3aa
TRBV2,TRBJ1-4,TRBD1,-,TGTGCCAGCAGTAAAGCAGGGGGCGGTGAAAAACTGTTTTTT,CASSKAGGGEKLFF
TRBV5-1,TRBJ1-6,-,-,TGCGCCAGCAGCTTGGCCGGCTTGGCAGGGGATTCACCCCTCCACTTT,CASSLAGLAGDSPLHF
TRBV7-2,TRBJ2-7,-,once,TGTGCCAGCAGCTTAGATCCCGGACAAACCTACGAGCAGTACTTC,CASSLDPGQTYEQYF
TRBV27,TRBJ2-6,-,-,TGTGCCAGCAGTCGAGTCATACTTAGCTCTGGGGCCAACGTCCTGACTTTC,CASSRVILSSGANVLTF
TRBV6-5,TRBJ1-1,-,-,TGTGCCAGCGGATACACAAAGGGGCGGGAAGCTTTCTTT,CASGYTKGREAFF
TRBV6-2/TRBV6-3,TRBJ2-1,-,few,TGTGCCAGCAGTTACTACGGGTATCCCTACAATGAGCAGTTCTTC,CASSYYGYPYNEQFF
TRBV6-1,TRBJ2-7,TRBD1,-,TGTGCCAGCAGTGAAGCGTCTGGGACAGGGGGCCGCCTTGACGAGCAGTACTTC,CASSEASGTGGRLDEQYF
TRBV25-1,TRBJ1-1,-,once,TGTGCCAGCAGCTCCAGGACAGCCATGAACACTGAAGCTTTCTTT,CASSSRTAMNTEAFF
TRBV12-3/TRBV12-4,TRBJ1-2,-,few,TGTGCCAGCAGGCGGGGACTCGACTATGGCTACACCTTC,CASRRGLDYGYTF
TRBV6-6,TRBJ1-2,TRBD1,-,TGTGCCAGCAGCGCGATACAGGGGGAGGCTGAGAATGGCTACACCTTC,CASSAIQGEAENGYTF
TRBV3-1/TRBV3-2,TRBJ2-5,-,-,TGTGCCAGCGGAGGGCCCGCGCAAGAGACCCAGTACTTC,CASGGPAQETQYF
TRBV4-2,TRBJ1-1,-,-,TGTGCCAGCAGCCCAACGGGTGGTGAAGCTTTCTTT,CASSPTGGEAFF
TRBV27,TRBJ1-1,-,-,TGTGCCAGCAGTTCTCAGGGGAGGGTCTTTAACACTGAAGCTTTCTTT,CASSSQGRVFNTEAFF
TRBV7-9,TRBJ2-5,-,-,TGTGCCAGCAGCTTAAGACTAGGCGGAGAGACCCAGTACTTC,CASSLRLGGETQYF
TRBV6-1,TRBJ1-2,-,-,TGTGCCAGCAGTGAAGGGAGTGCTAAAAATCCGCTTGGCTACACCTTC,CASSEGSAKNPLGYTF
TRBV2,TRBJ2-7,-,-,TGTGCCAGCAAAGATACGGGGATGGCGAGCGAGCAGTACTTC,CASKDTGMASEQYF
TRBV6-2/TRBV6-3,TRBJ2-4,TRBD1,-,TGTGCCAGCAGTTCCCTCGGACAGGGGGACATTCAGTACTTC,CASSSLGQGDIQYF
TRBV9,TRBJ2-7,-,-,TGTGCCAGCAGCGGACGGGACAACACCTACGAGCAGTACTTC,CASSGRDNTYEQYF
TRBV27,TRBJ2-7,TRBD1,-,TGTGCCAGCAGTCCATCTTCCCCGACAGGGTCATCCTACGAGCAGTACTTC,CASSPSSPTGSSYEQYF
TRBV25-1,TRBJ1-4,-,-,TGTGCCAGCGAAACTTCTCAGGGAGGGGGGGAAAAACTGTTTTTT,CASETSQGGGEKLFF
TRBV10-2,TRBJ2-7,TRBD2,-,TGCGCCAGCAGTGGGCTAGCGGGGGACTACGAGCAGTACTTC,CASSGLAGDYEQYF
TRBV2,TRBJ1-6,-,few,TGTGCCAGCAGTGACAGCGATAATTCACCCCTCCACTTT,CASSDSDNSPLHF
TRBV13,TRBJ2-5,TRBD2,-,TGTGCCAGCAGCTTAAGCCTAGCGGCGGAGACCCAGTACTTC,CASSLSLAAETQYF
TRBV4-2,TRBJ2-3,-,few,TGTGCCAGCAGCCAAGATCCGGCTAGCAGGCCCACAGATACGCAGTATTTT,CASSQDPASRPTDTQYF
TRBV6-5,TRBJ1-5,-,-,TGTGCCAGCAGTTACTCTGCAGGGTTAAATCAGCCCCAGCATTTT,CASSYSAGLNQPQHF
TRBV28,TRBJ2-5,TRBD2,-,TGTGCCAGCAAGAGCGGGGGGGCAGCAGAGACCCAGTACTTC,CASKSGGAAETQYF
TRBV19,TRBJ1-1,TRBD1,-,TGTGCCAGTAGTACAAACAGGGGTGCTGAAGCTTTCTTT,CASSTNRGAEAFF
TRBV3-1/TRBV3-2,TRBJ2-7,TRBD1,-,TGTGCCAGCAGCCAAGAGGGACAGTCGAGCTCCTACGAGCAGTACTTC,CASSQEGQSSSYEQYF
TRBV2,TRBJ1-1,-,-,TGTGCCAGCAATCAGTTCGACAGGTCAAACACTGAAGCTTTCTTT,CASNQFDRSNTEAFF
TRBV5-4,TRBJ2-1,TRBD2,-,TGTGCCAGCAGCTTGCGCCTAGCGGGCAACAATGAGCAGTTCTTC,CASSLRLAGNNEQFF
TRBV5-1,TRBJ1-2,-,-,TGCGCCAGCAGCTCACAGGGATTAGACTATGGCTACACCTTC,CASSSQGLDYGYTF
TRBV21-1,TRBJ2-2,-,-,TGTGCCAGCAGCCCACGTAGGGGGTACACCGGGGAGCTGTTTTTT,CASSPRRGYTGELFF
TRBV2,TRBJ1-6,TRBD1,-,TGTGCCAGCAGTGAACTGGTAACAGGGGTTAATTCACCCCTCCACTTT,CASSELVTGVNSPLHF
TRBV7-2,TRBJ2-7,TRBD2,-,TGTGCCAGCAGCCTAGGCAATAGCGGGGCCGTCTATGAGCAGTACTTC,CASSLGNSGAVYEQYF
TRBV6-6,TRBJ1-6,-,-,TGTGCCAGCAGTTACTCAGGGGTGAATTCACCCCTCCACTTT,CASSYSGVNSPLHF
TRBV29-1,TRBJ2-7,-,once,TGCAGCGTTGACCTGGACAGCGGCGGAGAGTACGAGCAGTACTTC,CSVDLDSGGEYEQYF
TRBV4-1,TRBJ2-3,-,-,TGCGCCAGCAGCCAACGTGCCGAAGGAGGGGAGGATACGCAGTATTTT,CASSQRAEGGEDTQYF
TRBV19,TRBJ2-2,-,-,TGTGCCAGTAATTTGGGGGGTGGTCGTACCGGGGAGCTGTTTTTT,CASNLGGGRTGELFF
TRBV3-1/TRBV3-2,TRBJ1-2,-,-,TGTGCCAGCAGCCAAGGGCCCCAGGGTAGCTTTAACTATGGCTACACCTTC,CASSQGPQGSFNYGYTF
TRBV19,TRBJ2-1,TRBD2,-,TGTGCCAGTAGTTATGGGGGGGAACACAATGAGCAGTTCTTC,CASSYGGEHNEQFF
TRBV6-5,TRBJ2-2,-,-,TGTGCCAGCAGTTACATTAGCGGGAACACCGGGGAGCTGTTTTTT,CASSYISGNTGELFF
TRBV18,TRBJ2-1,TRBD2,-,TGTGCCAGCTCACCACCCCTAGCGGGGGTCCACAATGAGCAGTTCTTC,CASSPPLAGVHNEQFF
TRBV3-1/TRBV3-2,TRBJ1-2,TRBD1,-,TGTGCCAGCAGCCGACAGGGAAACTATGGCTACACCTTC,CASSRQGNYGYTF
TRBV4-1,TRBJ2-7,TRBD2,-,TGCGCCAGCAGCCAAGAGGCGCGGGGGTCCTACGAGCAGTACTTC,CASSQEARGSYEQYF
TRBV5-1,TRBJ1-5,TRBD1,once,TGCGCCAGCAGCGTTGGGGCAGGGGGCGGTCAGCCCCAGCATTTT,CASSVGAGGGQPQHF
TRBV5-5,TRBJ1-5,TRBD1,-,TGTGCCAGCAGCCTGACAGGGATGGAACAGCCCCAGCATTTT,CASSLTGMEQPQHF
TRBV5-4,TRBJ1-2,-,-,TGTGCCAGCAGCTTGGCTCGGGGGGGAGCTAACTATGGCTACACCTTC,CASSLARGGANYGYTF